This is a list of T cell receptor beta chains from one sample in a study of T-cell memory formation after mild COVID-19. One entry per CDR3 protein results from TCRdb running MiXCR on the 5' RACE reads. The table has 180,000 or so distinct CDR3 sequences, approximately 10% seen once. Sequenced input: PBMCs or a T cell subset sorted from them (not recorded which). Receptor source: a man aged 18 to 30 who had mild COVID-19 (a few samples of this study predate the infection). Cell type and time point are not known. Both conserved end residues are part of each CDR3. A D gene is named only where the DNA matches it firmly. Clone size is shown for a subset of rows, as once, few, many or a class of expanded clone.

J	D	V	size	CDR3	DNA
TRBJ2-2	.	TRBV12-3/TRBV12-4	.	CASSMTSSGGTLVAGELFF	TGTGCCAGCAGCATGACGTCGTCAGGGGGGACGTTGGTCGCCGGGGAGCTGTTTTTT
TRBJ2-3	.	TRBV4-1	many	CASSHDQGPQYF	TGCGCCAGCAGCCACGACCAGGGGCCGCAGTATTTT
TRBJ1-5	.	TRBV7-9	.	CASSLSGGASTQPQHF	TGTGCCAGCAGTCTGTCTGGGGGCGCCTCGACTCAGCCCCAGCATTTT
TRBJ1-1	.	TRBV7-9	.	CASSRGHPGTEAFF	TGTGCCAGCAGCCGCGGACACCCGGGCACTGAAGCTTTCTTT
TRBJ2-5	.	TRBV2	many	CASSEAGRMHQETQYF	TGTGCCAGCAGTGAAGCCGGCAGGATGCACCAAGAGACCCAGTACTTC
TRBJ2-3	TRBD2	TRBV28	.	CASGSGGSTDTQYF	TGTGCCAGCGGCTCGGGGGGGAGCACAGATACGCAGTATTTT
TRBJ2-3	.	TRBV28	.	CASSAQGDTQYF	TGTGCCAGCAGCGCGCAGGGGGATACGCAGTATTTT
TRBJ2-5	TRBD1	TRBV10-3	.	CAISGWGDRAQETQYF	TGTGCTATCAGTGGCTGGGGGGACAGGGCACAAGAGACCCAGTACTTC
TRBJ2-3	TRBD2	TRBV4-3	.	CASSQRLAGKGDTQYF	TGCGCCAGCAGTCAGCGACTAGCTGGGAAGGGGGATACGCAGTATTTT
TRBJ2-5	.	TRBV29-1	.	CSVEQETQYF	TGCAGCGTTGAGCAAGAGACCCAGTACTTC
TRBJ1-1	.	TRBV20-1	.	CSARDTGFLSRAFF	TGCAGTGCTAGAGACACAGGGTTCCTGTCCCGGGCTTTCTTT
TRBJ2-3	TRBD2	TRBV4-3	.	CASSQDGRGLAVHRTDTQYF	TGCGCCAGCAGCCAAGATGGAAGAGGACTAGCGGTCCATCGCACAGATACGCAGTATTTT
TRBJ2-1	TRBD2	TRBV3-1	.	CASSHPGLAGGRNEQFF	TGTGCCAGCAGCCACCCGGGACTAGCGGGGGGGCGGAATGAGCAGTTCTTC
TRBJ2-7	.	TRBV12-3/TRBV12-4	.	CASSLTFRGDEQYF	TGTGCCAGCAGCCTCACTTTCCGGGGTGACGAGCAGTACTTC
TRBJ2-7	.	TRBV6-6	few	CASSSPAFYEQYF	TGTGCCAGCAGTTCCCCAGCCTTCTACGAGCAGTACTTC
TRBJ2-5	.	TRBV28	.	CASSSGAAPEETQYF	TGTGCCAGCAGTTCCGGAGCAGCCCCCGAAGAGACCCAGTACTTC
TRBJ1-1	.	TRBV12-3/TRBV12-4	few	CASREGEYTEAFF	TGTGCCAGCAGGGAAGGGGAGTACACTGAAGCTTTCTTT
TRBJ2-1	.	TRBV5-1	.	CASSLDAAVPDNEQFF	TGCGCCAGCAGCTTGGATGCGGCGGTCCCCGACAATGAGCAGTTCTTC
TRBJ1-3	TRBD1	TRBV7-2	.	CASSLAAGGLSGNTIYF	TGTGCCAGCAGCTTAGCCGCAGGGGGCCTCTCTGGAAACACCATATATTTT
TRBJ1-1	.	TRBV7-8	.	CASSPQWNTEAFF	TGTGCCAGCAGCCCACAATGGAACACTGAAGCTTTCTTT
TRBJ2-5	.	TRBV3-1	.	CASSQVSVQETQYF	TGTGCCAGCAGCCAAGTTTCTGTTCAAGAGACCCAGTACTTC
TRBJ1-6	.	TRBV5-5	.	CASSRSGLSNSPLHF	TGTGCCAGCAGCCGATCAGGGTTGAGTAATTCACCCCTCCACTTT
TRBJ2-3	.	TRBV6-6	.	CATGLTDTQYF	TGTGCCACCGGTTTGACAGATACGCAGTATTTT
TRBJ2-3	TRBD2	TRBV5-1	few	CASSLAVAGGSDTQYF	TGCGCCAGCAGCTTGGCCGTGGCGGGGGGTTCAGATACGCAGTATTTT
TRBJ1-1	.	TRBV9	.	CASSPLRLGREGNTEAFF	TGTGCCAGCAGCCCCCTCCGGTTAGGAAGGGAGGGGAACACTGAAGCTTTCTTT
TRBJ1-6	.	TRBV18	few	CASSPIARSPLHF	TGTGCCAGCTCACCGATAGCACGTTCACCCCTCCACTTT
TRBJ2-3	TRBD1	TRBV7-2	few	CASSEGTERSTDTQYF	TGTGCCAGCAGCGAAGGGACAGAACGGAGCACAGATACGCAGTATTTT
TRBJ1-2	.	TRBV2	.	CASREDYYGYTF	TGTGCCAGCAGGGAAGACTACTATGGCTACACCTTC
TRBJ1-4	.	TRBV6-5	few	CATKAGTRLFF	TGTGCCACCAAAGCCGGGACGAGACTGTTTTTT
TRBJ1-1	TRBD1	TRBV5-1	many	CASSLGPRQGGNTEAFF	TGCGCCAGCAGCTTGGGGCCTCGACAGGGAGGGAACACTGAAGCTTTCTTT
TRBJ2-1	.	TRBV12-3/TRBV12-4	few	CASSYGITNNEQFF	TGTGCCAGCAGTTATGGTATAACTAACAATGAGCAGTTCTTC
TRBJ1-2	TRBD1	TRBV4-3	.	CASSQPDGTGLHGYTF	TGCGCCAGCAGCCAACCCGACGGGACAGGGTTACATGGCTACACCTTC
TRBJ2-7	.	TRBV12-3/TRBV12-4	few	CASSFSLTYEQYF	TGTGCCAGCAGTTTCAGCCTTACCTACGAGCAGTACTTC
TRBJ1-4	TRBD1	TRBV4-3	many	CASSPGGNVNEKLFF	TGCGCCAGCAGCCCAGGGGGCAACGTTAATGAAAAACTGTTTTTT
TRBJ1-2	TRBD1	TRBV10-3	.	CAIGQGYGYTF	TGTGCCATCGGACAGGGGTATGGCTACACCTTC
TRBJ2-7	.	TRBV5-1	few	CASSYSGTPTYEQYF	TGCGCCAGCAGCTATTCCGGGACACCAACCTACGAGCAGTACTTC
TRBJ1-2	.	TRBV7-9	.	CASSLGGYGGPQGNYGYTF	TGTGCCAGCAGCTTAGGCGGTTACGGGGGCCCGCAGGGTAACTATGGCTACACCTTC
TRBJ2-1	.	TRBV7-2	many	CASTSYNEQFF	TGTGCCAGCACCTCCTACAATGAGCAGTTCTTC
TRBJ1-2	.	TRBV5-1	.	CASSLGYNYGYTF	TGCGCCAGCAGCTTGGGTTATAACTATGGCTACACCTTC
TRBJ2-3	TRBD2	TRBV10-3	few	CAIKIAGGDTDTQYF	TGTGCCATCAAAATAGCGGGGGGCGACACAGATACGCAGTATTTT
TRBJ2-3	.	TRBV5-1	.	CASSLGAIGGDTQYF	TGCGCCAGCAGCTTGGGGGCCATCGGTGGGGATACGCAGTATTTT
TRBJ1-1	.	TRBV18	.	CASSPQKNTEAFF	TGTGCCAGCTCACCACAGAAGAACACTGAAGCTTTCTTT
TRBJ2-7	.	TRBV12-3/TRBV12-4	.	CASSFGIVWADGNYEQYF	TGTGCCAGCAGTTTTGGAATAGTGTGGGCAGATGGAAACTACGAGCAGTACTTC
TRBJ2-1	.	TRBV7-6	few	CASSLVAVGNEQFF	TGTGCCAGCAGCTTAGTGGCAGTTGGTAATGAGCAGTTCTTC
TRBJ1-1	.	TRBV27	.	CASSFGVRSAEAFF	TGTGCCAGCAGTTTTGGGGTCAGGTCCGCTGAAGCTTTCTTT
TRBJ1-4	.	TRBV11-2	.	CASSLVRATNEKLFF	TGTGCCAGCAGCTTAGTCAGGGCAACTAATGAAAAACTGTTTTTT
TRBJ1-4	.	TRBV20-1	many	CSANVRGEKLFF	TGCAGTGCTAACGTCCGAGGTGAAAAACTGTTTTTT
TRBJ1-6	TRBD1	TRBV12-3/TRBV12-4	few	CASSPNTGGANSPLHF	TGTGCCAGCAGTCCGAATACAGGGGGCGCAAATTCACCCCTCCACTTT
TRBJ2-3	TRBD2	TRBV20-1	few	CSAPGGLGTDTQYF	TGCAGTGCTCCGGGGGGGTTGGGGACAGATACGCAGTATTTT
TRBJ2-1	.	TRBV7-2	few	CASSPGGSNNEQFF	TGTGCCAGCAGCCCTGGAGGCTCGAACAATGAGCAGTTCTTC